These 2 T cell receptor beta chains were all obtained from the same sample, sequenced in a study of neoadjuvant anti-PD-1 for oral cavity cancer (dated by TCRdb to the early 2020s). The library was built by means of the immunoSEQ multiplex PCR assay. TCRdb obtained this table from immuneACCESS and retained in-frame rearrangements with V and J assigned. These tables miss some clones; where compared with another copy, unresolved V genes account for less than half of the shortfall, and the remainder is unexplained. Present in this sample are about 72,000 clones, more than 70% of which were seen just once. 3% to 3.5% of the sample is taken by the ten largest. The label giving this sample's time point can be read as: before neoadjuvant nivolumab. Material: PBMCs, obtained before nivolumab (anti-PD-1) treatment. The receptors were sampled from a person aged 35-80 years with oral cavity squamous cell carcinoma.

This clone was detected only once. This sequence joins TRBV10-3 and TRBJ2-7; unclear D gene. This CDR3 region has 14 residues. Germline V gene lookup returns CDR1 ENHRY and CDR2 SYGVKD. The ends were cut back, 0 bases at V and 2 bases at J, with 8 bases in the middle. CDR3 region: CAISESNPTYEQYF. The CDR3 DNA is TGTGCCATCAGTGAGTCTAACCCGACCTACGAGCAGTACTTC.

V usage is TRBV30 and J usage is TRBJ1-4, with a possible D match to TRBD1 (5 bases). Trimming took off 3 bases at V and 3 bases at J, with 11 bases between the two ends. Germline loops: CDR1 GTSNPN, CDR2 SVGIG (reference sequence). CDR3 length: 14 amino acids. In DNA form, the CDR3 reads TGTGCCTGGAGGGAGTCGGGGCCTAATGAAAAACTGTTTTTT. It is translated as CAWRESGPNEKLFF.